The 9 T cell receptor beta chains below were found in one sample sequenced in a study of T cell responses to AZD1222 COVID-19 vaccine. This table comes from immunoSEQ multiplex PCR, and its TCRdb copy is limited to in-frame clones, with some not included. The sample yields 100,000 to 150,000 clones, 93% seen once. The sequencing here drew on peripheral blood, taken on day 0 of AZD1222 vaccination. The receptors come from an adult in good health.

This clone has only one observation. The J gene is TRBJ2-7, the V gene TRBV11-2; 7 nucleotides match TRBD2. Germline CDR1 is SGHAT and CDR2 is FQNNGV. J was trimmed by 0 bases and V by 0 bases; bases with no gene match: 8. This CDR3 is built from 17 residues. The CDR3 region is CASSLDHAGALSYEQYF. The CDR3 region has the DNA TGTGCCAGCAGCTTAGATCATGCGGGAGCGCTCTCCTACGAGCAGTACTTC.

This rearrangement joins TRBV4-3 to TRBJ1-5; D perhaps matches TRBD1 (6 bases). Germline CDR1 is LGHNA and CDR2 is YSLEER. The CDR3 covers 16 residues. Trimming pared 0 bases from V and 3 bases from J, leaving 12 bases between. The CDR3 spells CASSQDRAGDNQPQHF. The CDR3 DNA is TGCGCCAGCAGCCAAGATCGGGCAGGGGACAATCAGCCCCAGCATTTT.

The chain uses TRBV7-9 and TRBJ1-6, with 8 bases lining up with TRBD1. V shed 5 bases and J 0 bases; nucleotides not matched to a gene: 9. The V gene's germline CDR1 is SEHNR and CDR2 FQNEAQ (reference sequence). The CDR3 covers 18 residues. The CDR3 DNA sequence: TGTGCCAGCAGCCCAATAGGGACAGGCCTCTCCTATAATTCACCCCTCCACTTT. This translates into CASSPIGTGLSYNSPLHF.

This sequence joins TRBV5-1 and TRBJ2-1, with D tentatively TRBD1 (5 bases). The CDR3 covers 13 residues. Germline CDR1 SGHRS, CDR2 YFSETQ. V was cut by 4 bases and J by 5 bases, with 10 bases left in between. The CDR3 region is CASSKQVHNEQFF. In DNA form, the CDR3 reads TGCGCCAGCAGCAAACAGGTACACAATGAGCAGTTCTTC.

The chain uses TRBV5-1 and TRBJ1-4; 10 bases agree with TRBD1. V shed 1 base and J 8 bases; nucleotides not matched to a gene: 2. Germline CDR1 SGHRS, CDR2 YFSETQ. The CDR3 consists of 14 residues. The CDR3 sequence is CASSLRDRGEKLFF. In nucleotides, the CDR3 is TGCGCCAGCAGCTTGAGGGACAGGGGCGAAAAACTGTTTTTT.

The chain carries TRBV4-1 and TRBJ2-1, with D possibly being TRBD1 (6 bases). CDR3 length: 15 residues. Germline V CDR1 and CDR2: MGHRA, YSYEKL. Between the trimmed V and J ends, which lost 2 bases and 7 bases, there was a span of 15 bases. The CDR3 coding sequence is TGCGCCAGCAGCCAAAGAGAAACTAGGGGGAATGAGCAGTTCTTC. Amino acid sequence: CASSQRETRGNEQFF.

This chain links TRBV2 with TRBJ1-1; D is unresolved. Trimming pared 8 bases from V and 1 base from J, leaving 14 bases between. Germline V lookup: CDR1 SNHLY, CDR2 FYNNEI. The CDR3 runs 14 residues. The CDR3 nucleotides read TGTGCCAGCGACTCGACACGAGGGAACACTGAAGCTTTCTTT. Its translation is CASDSTRGNTEAFF.

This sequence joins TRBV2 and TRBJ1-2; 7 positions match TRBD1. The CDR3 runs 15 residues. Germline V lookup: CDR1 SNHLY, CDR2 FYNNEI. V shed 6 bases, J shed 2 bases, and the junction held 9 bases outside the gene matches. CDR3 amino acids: CASSTDREGNYGYTF. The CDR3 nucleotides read TGTGCCAGCAGCACCGACAGGGAGGGGAACTATGGCTACACCTTC.

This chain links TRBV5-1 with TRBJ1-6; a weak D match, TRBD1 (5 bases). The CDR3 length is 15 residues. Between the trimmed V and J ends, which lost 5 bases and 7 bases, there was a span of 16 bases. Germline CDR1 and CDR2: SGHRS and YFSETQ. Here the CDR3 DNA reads TGCGCCAGCAGAGCCCAGACAGCCACGAATTCACCCCTCCACTTT. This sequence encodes CASRAQTATNSPLHF.